Below, 19 T cell receptor beta chains from the same sample are listed, as sequenced in a study of blood T cell repertoires in COVID-19 (dated by TCRdb to 2018 to 2021). Library preparation used the immunoSEQ multiplex PCR assay. TCRdb obtained this table from immuneACCESS and retained in-frame rearrangements with V and J assigned. These tables miss some clones; where compared with another copy, unresolved V genes account for less than half of the shortfall, and the remainder is unexplained. The sample includes a few hundred thousand clones, with around 91% observed a single time. The ten biggest clones cover over 9% of the sample. Sequencing was performed on PBMCs or T cells enriched from blood (not recorded which). All receptors come from a woman aged 40 to 49 who had recovered from COVID-19.

The V and J genes are TRBV12-3 or TRBV12-4 and TRBJ2-7; 7 nucleotides agree with TRBD1. The CDR3 is 12 residues long. V was clipped by 5 bases and J by 6 bases; unmatched bases: 4. The CDR3 nucleotides read TGTGCCAGCAGTCATTCAGGGGGCGAGCAGTACTTC. Translated: CASSHSGGEQYF.

This clone came up once. The rearrangement uses TRBV4-3 and TRBJ2-1; 12 bases align to TRBD2. Losses at the gene ends were 1 base for V and 4 bases for J; bases not matched to a gene: 2. Germline V gene data show CDR1 as LGHNA and CDR2 as YSLEER. This CDR3 contains 16 residues. As DNA, the CDR3 is TGCGCCAGCAGCCAAGGAACTAGCGGGAGGTACAATGAGCAGTTCTTC. This translates into CASSQGTSGRYNEQFF.

Only one count was recorded for this clone. This chain joins TRBV4-1 and TRBJ2-7, with D possibly matching TRBD1 (6 bases). This CDR3 region has 14 residues. V dropped 4 bases and J dropped 0 bases, with 10 bases sitting between them. Germline CDR1 MGHRA, CDR2 YSYEKL. CDR3 region: CASSLTGSSYEQYF. The CDR3 DNA reads TGCGCCAGCAGCCTAACAGGGAGCTCCTACGAGCAGTACTTC.

The V gene is TRBV4-3, the J gene TRBJ2-3; D is unclear. The germline V gene encodes CDR1 LGHNA and CDR2 YSLEER. The CDR3 length is 14 residues. V was trimmed by 1 base and J by 2 bases, leaving 7 bases between them. This CDR3 is CASSQGYNTDTQYF. The CDR3 nucleotides read TGCGCCAGCAGCCAAGGATACAACACAGATACGCAGTATTTT.

The V call is TRBV10-3, the J call TRBJ1-1, with 8 bases matching TRBD1. CDR3 length: 14 amino acids. V shed 10 bases, J shed 5 bases, and the junction held 12 bases outside the gene matches. Germline V CDR1 and CDR2: ENHRY, SYGVKD. The CDR3 region is CATGQGFGGTEAFF. DNA of the CDR3: TGTGCCACTGGACAGGGCTTCGGGGGGACTGAAGCTTTCTTT.

This chain joins TRBV18 and TRBJ2-5; perhaps TRBD2 as D (6 bases). The CDR3 spans 14 residues. CDR1 and CDR2 (germline): KGHSH, LQKENI. The ends were cut back, 8 bases at V and 1 base at J, with 14 bases in the middle. The CDR3 sequence is CASRDLALQETQYF. Here the CDR3 DNA reads TGTGCCAGCCGGGACTTAGCCCTCCAAGAGACCCAGTACTTC.

V and J are TRBV27 and TRBJ2-2, with 9 bases aligning to TRBD1. V shed 5 bases and J 4 bases; nucleotides not matched to a gene: 8. Germline V gene lookup returns CDR1 MNHEY and CDR2 SMNVEV (reference sequence). CDR3 length equals 16 residues. The CDR3 nucleotides read TGTGCCAGCAGTCTTCTACGGACAGGGGCCACCGGGGAGCTGTTTTTT. Amino acid sequence: CASSLLRTGATGELFF.

The chain carries TRBV4-3 and TRBJ2-1, with a tentative D call TRBD1 (6 bases). The V gene lost 0 bases and the J gene lost 5 bases, with 14 bases spanning the gap. Germline loops: CDR1 LGHNA, CDR2 YSLEER. This CDR3 is 16 amino acids long. The CDR3 DNA sequence: TGCGCCAGCAGCCAAGAGGCAGGGGAAGGTAACAATGAGCAGTTCTTC. Amino acid sequence: CASSQEAGEGNNEQFF.

This chain links TRBV19 with TRBJ2-2, with TRBD2 matching 11 bases. The V and J ends lost 8 bases and 3 bases, in that order; junction bases with no gene match: 2. CDR1 is LNHDA, CDR2 SQIVND, per germline (reference sequence). The CDR3 covers 14 residues. Here the CDR3 DNA reads TGTGCCAGTGGGACTAGCGGAGACACCGGGGAGCTGTTTTTT. It encodes CASGTSGDTGELFF.

This chain uses TRBV7-9 with TRBJ1-2; TRBD1 might be the D (6 bases). Between the trimmed V and J ends, which lost 1 base and 6 bases, there was a span of 15 bases. The CDR3 totals 15 residues. Germline loops: CDR1 SEHNR, CDR2 FQNEAQ (reference sequence). The CDR3 nucleotides are TGTGCCAGCAGCTTAGAGACGACAGGTTTCGATGGCTACACCTTC. Its translation is CASSLETTGFDGYTF.

The V call is TRBV10-3, the J call TRBJ1-5; D is ambiguous. In germline, CDR1 is ENHRY, CDR2 SYGVKD. The CDR3 length is 14 residues. The V end was cut by 8 bases, the J end by 6 bases, with 17 bases between. DNA of the CDR3: TGTGCCATCGGGGAGGATGCTGCCGGTCAGCCCCAGCATTTT. As protein: CAIGEDAAGQPQHF.

The chain employs TRBV11-3 and TRBJ2-5, with D perhaps TRBD2 (6 bases). The CDR3 consists of 15 residues. Trimming cost V 3 bases and J 0 bases, with 11 bases left between them. The germline CDR1 and CDR2 sequences are SGHNT and YENEEA. The CDR3 sequence is CASSLGGVHQETQYF. The CDR3 nucleotides are TGTGCCAGCAGCTTGGGAGGAGTTCACCAAGAGACCCAGTACTTC.

The chain joins TRBV7-2 to TRBJ1-4; perhaps TRBD1 as D (6 bases). The germline gives CDR1 SGHTA, CDR2 FQGNSA. CDR3 size: 15 residues. The V gene lost 4 bases and the J gene lost 4 bases, with 13 bases spanning the gap. CDR3 sequence reads: CASSSGQLFNEKLFF. The CDR3 DNA reads TGTGCCAGCAGCTCAGGACAGCTATTTAATGAAAAACTGTTTTTT.

The rearrangement uses TRBV6-2 or TRBV6-3 and TRBJ1-5, with a weak D call TRBD1 (6 bases). This CDR3 is built from 15 residues. Germline V gene data show CDR1 as MNHEY and CDR2 as SVGEGT. The V gene lost 2 bases and the J gene lost 6 bases, with 14 bases spanning the gap. The CDR3 region is CASSYEQGRIQPQHF. The CDR3 DNA is TGTGCCAGCAGTTACGAGCAGGGGAGAATTCAGCCCCAGCATTTT.

Comment on this clone: The identical CDR3 is also encoded by other nucleotide sequences in the sample. The chain combines TRBV11-3 with TRBJ1-1, with D unresolved. The germline V gene has CDR1 SGHNT and CDR2 YENEEA. Trimming cost V 0 bases and J 1 base, with 3 bases left between them. CDR3 length equals 13 residues. The CDR3 DNA reads as TGTGCCAGCAGCTTAGACAGGAACACTGAAGCTTTCTTT. Residues: CASSLDRNTEAFF.

The chain links TRBV28 to TRBJ1-4; D is undetermined. The CDR3 runs to 12 residues. The V end was cut by 6 bases, the J end by 8 bases, with 10 bases between. Per germline, CDR1 MDHEN and CDR2 SYDVKM. The CDR3 is CASSIPGEKLFF. DNA of the CDR3: TGTGCCAGCAGCATCCCCGGGGAAAAACTGTTTTTT.

This clone was recorded once. This chain connects TRBV5-4 to TRBJ2-3; the D gene is possibly TRBD1 (5 bases). This CDR3 contains 14 residues. CDR1 and CDR2 from the germline V gene are SGHNT and YYREEE (reference sequence). V lost 0 bases to trimming and J lost 2 bases, with 7 bases between them. The CDR3 loop reads CASSLGQYTDTQYF. The CDR3, as DNA: TGTGCCAGCAGCTTGGGACAGTACACAGATACGCAGTATTTT.

The chain uses TRBV5-4 and TRBJ2-3, with D perhaps TRBD2 (6 bases). The V and J ends lost 3 bases and 2 bases respectively, with 16 bases between them. The CDR3 extends over 16 amino acids. Looked up from germline, CDR1 is SGHNT and CDR2 is YYREEE (reference sequence). Here the CDR3 DNA reads TGTGCCAGCAGCTGGGGTGGTCGGGAGATCACAGATACGCAGTATTTT. Protein product: CASSWGGREITDTQYF. The full variable domain, with the rest looked up from reference TRBV5-4 and TRBJ2-3, is ETGVTQSPTHLIKTRGQQVTLRCSSQSGHNTVSWYQQALGQGPQFIFQYYREEENGRGNFPPRFSGLQFPNYSSELNVNALELDDSALYLCASSWGGREITDTQYFGPGTRLTVL.

The chain carries TRBV7-3 and TRBJ1-3; D gene uncertain. The germline V and J ends were trimmed by 0 bases and 2 bases, with 14 bases remaining between them. The CDR3 is made up of 17 amino acids. Germline V CDR1 and CDR2: SGHTA, FQGTGA. The CDR3 DNA reads TGTGCCAGCAGCTTAACACCTAGCGGGGAACCTGGAAACACCATATATTTT. Protein: CASSLTPSGEPGNTIYF.